Sequencing of this T cell receptor beta chain was carried out in a study of response to subunit inactivated influenza vaccine. Germline CDR1 reads MGHRA; CDR2 reads YSYEKL. V lost 0 bases to trimming and J lost 2 bases, with 13 bases between them. CDR3 length: 16 amino acids. TCRdb redid the calling of the RT-PCR reads with MiXCR, one entry per CDR3 protein. The sample has more than 700,000 distinct CDR3 sequences, around 20% seen once. Specimen: PBMCs from blood, collected approximately 5 days after vaccination. The sequence derives from a middle-aged man who received an inactivated influenza vaccine. The chain couples TRBV4-1 to TRBJ2-5, with D possibly matching TRBD2 (5 bases). In DNA form, the CDR3 reads TGCGCCAGCAGCCAAGATGAGGCGGGCAAACAAGAGACCCAGTACTTC. It translates to CASSQDEAGKQETQYF.